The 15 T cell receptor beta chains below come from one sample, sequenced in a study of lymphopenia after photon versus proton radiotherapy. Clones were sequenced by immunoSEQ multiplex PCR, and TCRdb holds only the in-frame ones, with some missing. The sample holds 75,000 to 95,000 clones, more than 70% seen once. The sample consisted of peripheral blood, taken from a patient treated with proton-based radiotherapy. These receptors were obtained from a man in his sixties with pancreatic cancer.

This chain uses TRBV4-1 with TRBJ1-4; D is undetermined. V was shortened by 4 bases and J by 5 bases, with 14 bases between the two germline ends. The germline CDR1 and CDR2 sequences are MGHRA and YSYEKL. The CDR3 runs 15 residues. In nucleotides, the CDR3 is TGCGCCAGCAGCCTTTCGGGTTATAAAAATGAAAAACTGTTTTTT. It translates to CASSLSGYKNEKLFF.

CDR3 protein: CASSLGLAGQDHEQYF. The CDR3, as DNA: TGTGCCAGCAGCTTGGGACTAGCGGGACAAGATCACGAGCAGTACTTC. The gene calls are TRBV5-4 and TRBJ2-7, with 11 bases aligning to TRBD2. CDR1 SGHNT and CDR2 YYREEE come from the germline V gene (reference sequence). There are 16 residues in the CDR3. After removal of 0 bases from V and 5 bases from J, the junction contained 7 bases not matched to a gene. Full variable domain (outside the CDR3, taken from reference TRBV5-4 and TRBJ2-7): ETGVTQSPTHLIKTRGQQVTLRCSSQSGHNTVSWYQQALGQGPQFIFQYYREEENGRGNFPPRFSGLQFPNYSSELNVNALELDDSALYLCASSLGLAGQDHEQYFGPGTRLTVT.

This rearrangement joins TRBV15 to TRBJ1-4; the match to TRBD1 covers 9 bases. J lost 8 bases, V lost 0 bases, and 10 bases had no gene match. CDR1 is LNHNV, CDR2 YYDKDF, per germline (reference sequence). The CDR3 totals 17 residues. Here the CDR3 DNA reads TGTGCCACCAGCAGAGATAGTTGGGGACAGGGCGGCGAAAAACTGTTTTTT. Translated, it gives CATSRDSWGQGGEKLFF.

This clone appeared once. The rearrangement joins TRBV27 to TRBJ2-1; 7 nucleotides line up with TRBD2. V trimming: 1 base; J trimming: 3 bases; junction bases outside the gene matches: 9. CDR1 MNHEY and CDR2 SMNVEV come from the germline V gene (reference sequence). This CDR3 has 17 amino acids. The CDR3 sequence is CASSLYVAGVNYNEQFF. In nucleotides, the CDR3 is TGTGCCAGCAGTTTATACGTGGCGGGAGTTAACTACAATGAGCAGTTCTTC.

CDR3 loop: CASSLGSREAFF. For the CDR3, the DNA is TGTGCCAGCAGCTTAGGTTCCAGGGAGGCTTTCTTT. The chain combines TRBV7-8 with TRBJ1-1; D perhaps matches TRBD1 (5 bases). The V end lost 1 base, the J end lost 11 bases, and 11 bases lay between the germline ends. Germline V CDR1 and CDR2: SGHVS, FQNEAQ. CDR3 size: 12 residues.

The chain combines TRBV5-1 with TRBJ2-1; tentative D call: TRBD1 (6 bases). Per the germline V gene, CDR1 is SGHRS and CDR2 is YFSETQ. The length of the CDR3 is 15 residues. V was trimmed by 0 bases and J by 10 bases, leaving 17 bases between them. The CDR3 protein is CASSLASYGGHEQFF. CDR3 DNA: TGCGCCAGCAGCTTGGCCAGTTATGGGGGCCACGAGCAGTTCTTC.

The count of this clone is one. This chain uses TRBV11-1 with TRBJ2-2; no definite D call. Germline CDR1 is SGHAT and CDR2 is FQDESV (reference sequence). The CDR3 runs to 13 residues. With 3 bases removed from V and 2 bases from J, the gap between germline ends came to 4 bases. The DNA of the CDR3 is TGTGCCAGCAGCTTGGAAAACACCGGGGAGCTGTTTTTT. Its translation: CASSLENTGELFF.

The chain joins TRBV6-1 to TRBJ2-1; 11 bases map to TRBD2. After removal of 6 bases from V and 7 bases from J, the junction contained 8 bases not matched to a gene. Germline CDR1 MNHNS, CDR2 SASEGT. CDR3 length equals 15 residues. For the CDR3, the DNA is TGTGCCAGCAGAGAACTAGCGGGAGCTGTAAATGAGCAGTTCTTC. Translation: CASRELAGAVNEQFF.

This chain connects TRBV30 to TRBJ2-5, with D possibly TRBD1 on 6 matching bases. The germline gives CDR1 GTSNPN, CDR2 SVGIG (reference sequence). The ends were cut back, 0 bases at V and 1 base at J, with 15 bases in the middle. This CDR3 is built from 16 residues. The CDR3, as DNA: TGTGCCTGGAGTGTACAACGGGACATGATCCAAGAGACCCAGTACTTC. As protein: CAWSVQRDMIQETQYF.

As DNA, the CDR3 is TGTGCCAGCAGTCCAGGTATTATCTATGGCTACACCTTC. Translating it yields CASSPGIIYGYTF. This chain links TRBV28 with TRBJ1-2, with D unclear. Germline-derived CDR1 and CDR2 are MDHEN and SYDVKM. The V gene lost 5 bases and the J gene lost 4 bases, with 11 bases spanning the gap. This CDR3 has 13 residues.

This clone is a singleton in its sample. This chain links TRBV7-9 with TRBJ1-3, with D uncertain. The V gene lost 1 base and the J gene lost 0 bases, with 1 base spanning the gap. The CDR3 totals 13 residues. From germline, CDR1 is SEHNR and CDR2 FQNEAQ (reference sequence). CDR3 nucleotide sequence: TGTGCCAGCAGCTTAGGCTCTGGAAACACCATATATTTT. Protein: CASSLGSGNTIYF.

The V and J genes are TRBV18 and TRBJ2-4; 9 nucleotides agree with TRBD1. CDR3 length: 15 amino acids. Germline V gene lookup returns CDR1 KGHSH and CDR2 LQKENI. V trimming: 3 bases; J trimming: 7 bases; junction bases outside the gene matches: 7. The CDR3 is CASSPEDRGKNIQYF. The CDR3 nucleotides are TGTGCCAGCTCACCCGAAGACAGGGGGAAGAACATTCAGTACTTC.

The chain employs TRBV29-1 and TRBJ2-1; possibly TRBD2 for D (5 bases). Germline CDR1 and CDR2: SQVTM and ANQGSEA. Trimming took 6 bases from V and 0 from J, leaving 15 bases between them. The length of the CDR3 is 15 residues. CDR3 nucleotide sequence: TGCAGCGTCGAGGGTCGGTTGGACTCCTACAATGAGCAGTTCTTC. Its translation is CSVEGRLDSYNEQFF.

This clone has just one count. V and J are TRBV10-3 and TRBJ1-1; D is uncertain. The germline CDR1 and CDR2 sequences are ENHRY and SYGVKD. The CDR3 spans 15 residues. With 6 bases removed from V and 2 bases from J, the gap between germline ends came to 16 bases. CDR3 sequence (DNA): TGTGCCATCAGAACCCTGGGCAGCTCTAACACTGAAGCTTTCTTT. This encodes CAIRTLGSSNTEAFF.

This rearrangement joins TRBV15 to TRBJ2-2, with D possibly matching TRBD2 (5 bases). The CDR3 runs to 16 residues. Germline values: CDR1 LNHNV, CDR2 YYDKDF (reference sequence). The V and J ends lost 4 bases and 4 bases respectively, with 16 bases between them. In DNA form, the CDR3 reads TGTGCCACCAGCAACGGACCGGGCCGGGGCACCGGGGAGCTGTTTTTT. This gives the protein CATSNGPGRGTGELFF.